Presented here are 17 T cell receptor beta chains from one specimen sequenced in a study of OX40 agonist ivuxolimab in advanced cancers. The table came from immunoSEQ multiplex PCR; TCRdb's copy has only in-frame clones and leaves some out. The sample consists of more than 70,000 clones, around 80% of them appearing once. Material: CD4+ or CD8+ T cells sorted from blood, obtained in a trial of the OX40 agonist ivuxolimab. These receptors all come from an adult with an advanced solid tumor such as melanoma, head and neck, liver or kidney cancer.

The table lists this clone with a few counts. The CDR3 DNA sequence: TGTGCCAGCAGTACGAAGGCGGGAAACATTCAGTACTTC. Amino acid sequence: CASSTKAGNIQYF. V gene TRBV28 combines with J gene TRBJ2-4, with D perhaps TRBD2 (5 bases). This CDR3 has 13 amino acids. Germline V gene data show CDR1 as MDHEN and CDR2 as SYDVKM. Trimming took 5 bases from V and 6 from J, leaving 11 bases between them.

The table lists this clone with many counts. The chain combines TRBV15 with TRBJ1-1; D is ambiguous. The ends were cut back, 4 bases at V and 7 bases at J, with 13 bases in the middle. The length of the CDR3 is 13 residues. Germline V gives CDR1 LNHNV, CDR2 YYDKDF (reference sequence). The CDR3 region has the DNA TGTGCCACCAGCACCCTGCGGCGGAATGAAGCTTTCTTT. The encoded protein is CATSTLRRNEAFF.

The rearrangement links TRBV11-3 to TRBJ2-7, with a possible D match to TRBD2 (5 bases). Trimming left V 5 bases short and J 4 bases short, with 12 bases between. The CDR3 has 13 amino acids. Germline V gene data show CDR1 as SGHNT and CDR2 as YENEEA. CDR3 sequence reads: CASSRGSPYEQYF. The CDR3 coding sequence is TGTGCCAGCAGCCGCGGGTCCCCTTACGAGCAGTACTTC.

This clone came up once. This rearrangement joins TRBV6-5 to TRBJ1-2, with TRBD1 matching 8 bases. V was clipped by 2 bases and J by 8 bases; unmatched bases: 10. Germline CDR1 and CDR2: MNHEY and SVGAGI. This CDR3 spans 15 amino acids. CDR3 sequence (DNA): TGTGCCAGCAGTTACGCGGACAGGGACATCTCGGGCTACACCTTC. Translation: CASSYADRDISGYTF.

The chain recombines TRBV5-5 with TRBJ2-6; D not certain. Looked up from germline, CDR1 is SGHKS and CDR2 is YYEKEE (reference sequence). V was cut by 7 bases and J by 2 bases, with 13 bases left in between. The CDR3 runs 15 residues. CDR3 coding DNA: TGTGCCAGCTCCAATCCAGGCACTGGGGCCAACGTCCTGACTTTC. This translates into CASSNPGTGANVLTF.

The gene calls are TRBV18 and TRBJ1-2; 8 nucleotides agree with TRBD1. The CDR3 contains 15 residues. From germline, CDR1 is KGHSH and CDR2 LQKENI. The J segment lost 2 bases and the V segment lost 2 bases, leaving 4 bases of the junction unmatched. CDR3 DNA: TGTGCCAGCTCACCAGCCCGGGACAGGAACTATGGCTACACCTTC. The encoded protein is CASSPARDRNYGYTF.

This clone turned up a few times. This chain joins TRBV18 and TRBJ2-1, with no clear D. The germline V gene encodes CDR1 KGHSH and CDR2 LQKENI. V was clipped by 3 bases and J by 10 bases, with 13 bases between them. This CDR3 has 13 amino acids. The CDR3 region is CASSPPAYWEQFF. Here the CDR3 DNA reads TGTGCCAGCTCACCTCCGGCCTATTGGGAGCAGTTCTTC.

The chain uses TRBV11-2 and TRBJ2-5; a possible D gene is TRBD1 (6 bases). V shed 5 bases and J shed 1 base, with 14 bases lying between them. The CDR3 sequence is 15 residues long. Germline V lookup: CDR1 SGHAT, CDR2 FQNNGV. The CDR3 sequence is CASSPETGIQETQYF. CDR3 in DNA: TGTGCCAGCAGCCCCGAAACAGGGATCCAAGAGACCCAGTACTTC.

The chain links TRBV19 to TRBJ1-6; maybe TRBD1 (6 bases). The length of the CDR3 is 15 residues. Germline loops: CDR1 LNHDA, CDR2 SQIVND (reference sequence). Trimming removed 4 bases at V and 8 bases at J, with 15 bases between. CDR3 loop: CASSNQGSGDSPLHF. Written as DNA, the CDR3 is TGTGCCAGTAGTAATCAGGGGTCGGGGGATTCACCCCTCCACTTT.

This chain connects TRBV7-2 to TRBJ2-7, with D maybe TRBD1 (6 bases). CDR1 is SGHTA, CDR2 FQGNSA, per germline. The V and J ends lost 5 bases and 4 bases respectively, with 24 bases between them. CDR3 length: 17 residues. CDR3 loop: CASSPLQGRRGGYEQYF. CDR3 DNA sequence: TGTGCCAGCAGCCCACTTCAGGGCCGTCGAGGGGGATACGAGCAGTACTTC.

The chain couples TRBV11-2 to TRBJ2-5; the D is unclear. V lost 1 base to trimming and J lost 2 bases, with 5 bases between them. The CDR3 runs to 13 residues. Germline V CDR1 and CDR2: SGHAT, FQNNGV. For the CDR3, the DNA is TGTGCCAGCAGCTTAGGCGATCAAGAGACCCAGTACTTC. Translating it yields CASSLGDQETQYF.

The chain recombines TRBV7-6 with TRBJ1-2; D is unresolved. Trimming pared 2 bases from V and 6 bases from J, leaving 10 bases between. CDR1 and CDR2 from the germline V gene are SGHVS and FNYEAQ. There are 13 residues in the CDR3. The CDR3 DNA reads TGTGCCAGCAGCTTAAGGGCAGAGGATGGCTACACCTTC. Translated, it gives CASSLRAEDGYTF.

V usage is TRBV18 and J usage is TRBJ2-2; 7 positions agree with TRBD1. Trimming took 3 bases from V and 3 from J; bases not matched to a gene: 4. Germline CDR1 and CDR2: KGHSH and LQKENI. This CDR3 region has 15 residues. Here the CDR3 DNA reads TGTGCCAGCTCACCCGGACAGGCTGACACCGGGGAGCTGTTTTTT. As protein: CASSPGQADTGELFF.

This chain uses TRBV5-1 with TRBJ2-5; 8 bases line up with TRBD2. J lost 5 bases, V lost 2 bases, and 11 bases had no gene match. The CDR3 totals 16 residues. CDR1 SGHRS and CDR2 YFSETQ come from the germline V gene. CDR3 region: CASSFGGVAGGETQYF. In nucleotides, the CDR3 is TGCGCCAGCAGCTTCGGTGGGGTTGCGGGGGGTGAGACCCAGTACTTC.

The chain couples TRBV7-2 to TRBJ2-6, with 7 bases identical to TRBD1. The CDR3 length is 16 residues. The J segment lost 2 bases and the V segment lost 3 bases, leaving 4 bases of the junction unmatched. CDR1 SGHTA and CDR2 FQGNSA come from the germline V gene. This chain's CDR3 is CASSFSQGAGANVLTF. Here the CDR3 DNA reads TGTGCCAGCAGCTTTTCCCAGGGGGCTGGGGCCAACGTCCTGACTTTC.

The rearrangement joins TRBV15 to TRBJ2-5; 10 bases agree with TRBD1. The CDR3 covers 18 residues. V was pared by 1 base and J by 5 bases, with 13 bases of the junction left unmatched. CDR1 and CDR2 from the germline V gene are LNHNV and YYDKDF (reference sequence). Written as DNA, the CDR3 is TGTGCCACCAGCAGAGGAGTAGGTGGGGACAGGGGTGCGGAGACCCAGTACTTC. Translation: CATSRGVGGDRGAETQYF.

The rearrangement joins TRBV29-1 to TRBJ2-1; D is undetermined. The CDR3 sequence is 11 residues long. Germline lookup yields CDR1 SQVTM and CDR2 ANQGSEA. Trimming removed 5 bases at V and 8 bases at J, with 10 bases between. The CDR3 here is CSVRLDHEQFF. CDR3 nucleotide sequence: TGCAGCGTTAGGCTAGACCATGAGCAGTTCTTC.